The TCR beta chain described here comes from a study of blood T cell repertoires in COVID-19. The table came from immunoSEQ multiplex PCR; TCRdb's copy has only in-frame clones and leaves some out. The table includes 150,000 or so clones, 65% to 90% detected once. Germline lookup yields CDR1 MNHEY and CDR2 SVGAGI. Trimming removed 2 bases from V and 3 bases from J; junction bases left unmatched: 4. This CDR3 is built from 15 residues. The sequenced sample consisted of peripheral blood. This TCR was sampled from a man aged 55 to 69 with acute or convalescent COVID-19. The J gene is TRBJ1-2, the V gene TRBV6-5, with TRBD1 identical over 9 bases. The CDR3 here is CASSYKDRGDYGYTF. CDR3 nucleotides: TGTGCCAGCAGTTACAAAGACAGGGGGGACTATGGCTACACCTTC.